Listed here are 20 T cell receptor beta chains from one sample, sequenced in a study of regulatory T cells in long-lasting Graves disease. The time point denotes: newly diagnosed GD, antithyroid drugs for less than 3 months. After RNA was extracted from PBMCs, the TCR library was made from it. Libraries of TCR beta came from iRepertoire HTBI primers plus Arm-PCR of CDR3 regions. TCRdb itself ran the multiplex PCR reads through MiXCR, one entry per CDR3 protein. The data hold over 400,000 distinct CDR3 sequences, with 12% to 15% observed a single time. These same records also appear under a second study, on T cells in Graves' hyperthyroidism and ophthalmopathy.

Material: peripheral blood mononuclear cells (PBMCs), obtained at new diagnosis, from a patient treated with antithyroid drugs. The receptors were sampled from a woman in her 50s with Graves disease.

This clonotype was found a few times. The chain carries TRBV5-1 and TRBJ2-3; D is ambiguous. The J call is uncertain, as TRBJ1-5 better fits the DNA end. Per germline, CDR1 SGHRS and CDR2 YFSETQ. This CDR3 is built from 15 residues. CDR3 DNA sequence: TGCGCCAGCAGCGCGCTAACTGCTAGCACAGATACGCAGCATTTT. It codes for CASSALTASTDTQHF.

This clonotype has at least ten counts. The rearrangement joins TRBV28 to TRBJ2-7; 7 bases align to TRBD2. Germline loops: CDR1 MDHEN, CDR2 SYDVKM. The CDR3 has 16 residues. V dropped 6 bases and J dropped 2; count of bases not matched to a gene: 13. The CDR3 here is CASSWYGGRNPYEQYF. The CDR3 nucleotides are TGTGCCAGCAGCTGGTACGGCGGGAGAAACCCCTACGAGCAGTACTTC.

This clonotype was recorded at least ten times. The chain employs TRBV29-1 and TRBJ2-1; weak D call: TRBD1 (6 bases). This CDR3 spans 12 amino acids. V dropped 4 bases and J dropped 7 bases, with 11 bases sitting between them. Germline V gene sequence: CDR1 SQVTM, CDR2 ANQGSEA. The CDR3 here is CSVGQAGNEQFF. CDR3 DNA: TGCAGCGTTGGACAGGCCGGGAATGAGCAGTTCTTC.

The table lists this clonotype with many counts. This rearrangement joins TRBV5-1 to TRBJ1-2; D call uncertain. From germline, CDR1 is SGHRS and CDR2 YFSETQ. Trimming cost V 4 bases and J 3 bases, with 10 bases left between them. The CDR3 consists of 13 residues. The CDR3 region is CASSPYVDYGYTF. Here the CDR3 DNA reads TGCGCCAGCAGCCCCTACGTTGACTATGGCTACACCTTC.

The CDR3 reads CASSLGVQQETQYF. In nucleotides, the CDR3 is TGTGCCAGCAGTTTAGGTGTACAACAAGAGACCCAGTACTTC. This sequence joins TRBV12-3 or TRBV12-4 and TRBJ2-5; D gene ambiguous. V lost 1 base and J 2 bases, leaving 8 bases between the germline ends. The CDR3 runs to 14 residues.

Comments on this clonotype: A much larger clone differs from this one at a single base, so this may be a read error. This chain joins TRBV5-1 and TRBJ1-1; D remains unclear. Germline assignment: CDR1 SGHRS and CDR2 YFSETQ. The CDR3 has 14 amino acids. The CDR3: CASSLESEQTEALF. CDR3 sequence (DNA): TGCGCCAGCAGCTTGGAGTCGGAACAGACTGAAGCTTTGTTT.

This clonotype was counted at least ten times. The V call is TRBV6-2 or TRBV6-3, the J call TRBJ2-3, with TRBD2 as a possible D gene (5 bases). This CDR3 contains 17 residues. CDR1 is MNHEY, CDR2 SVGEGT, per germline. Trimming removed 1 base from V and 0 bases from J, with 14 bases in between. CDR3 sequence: CASSYWRWGTSTDTQYF. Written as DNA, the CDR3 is TGTGCCAGCAGTTACTGGAGGTGGGGAACTAGCACAGATACGCAGTATTTT.

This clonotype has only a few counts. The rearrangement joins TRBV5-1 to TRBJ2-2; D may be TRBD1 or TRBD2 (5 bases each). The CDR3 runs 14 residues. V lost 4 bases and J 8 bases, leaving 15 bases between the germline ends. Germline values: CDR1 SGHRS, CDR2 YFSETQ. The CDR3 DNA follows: TGCGCCAGCAGCAAGGACACTAGTTCTGGGGAGCTGTTTTTT. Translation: CASSKDTSSGELFF.

CDR3 protein: CASSRGIGQGNTDTQYF. As DNA, the CDR3 is TGTGCCAGCTCGCGGGGGATCGGACAGGGTAACACAGATACGCAGTATTTT. V is TRBV18 and J is TRBJ2-3; perhaps TRBD1 as D (8 bases). The CDR3 sequence is 17 residues long. The V and J ends lost 6 bases and 2 bases respectively, with 21 bases between them. CDR1 is KGHSH and CDR2 is LQKENI in the germline V gene.

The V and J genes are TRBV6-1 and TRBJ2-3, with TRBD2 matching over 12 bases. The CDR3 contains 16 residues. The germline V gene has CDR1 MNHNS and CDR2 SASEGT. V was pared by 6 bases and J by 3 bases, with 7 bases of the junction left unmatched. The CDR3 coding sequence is TGTGCCAGCAGCATGACTAGCGGGAGTGGTACAGATACGCAGTATTTT. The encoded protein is CASSMTSGSGTDTQYF.

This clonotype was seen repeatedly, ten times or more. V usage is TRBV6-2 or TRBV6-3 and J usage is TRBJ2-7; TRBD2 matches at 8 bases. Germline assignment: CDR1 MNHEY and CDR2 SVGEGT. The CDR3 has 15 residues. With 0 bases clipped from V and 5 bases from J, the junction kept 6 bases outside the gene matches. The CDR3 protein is CASSYSAGEVHEQYF. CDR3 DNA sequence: TGTGCCAGCAGTTACTCAGCGGGAGAGGTACACGAGCAGTACTTC.

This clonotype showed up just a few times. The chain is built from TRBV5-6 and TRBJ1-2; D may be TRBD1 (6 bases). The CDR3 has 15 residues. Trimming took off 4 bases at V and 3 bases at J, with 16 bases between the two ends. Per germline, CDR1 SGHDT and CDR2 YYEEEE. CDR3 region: CASSPGHLRHYGYTF. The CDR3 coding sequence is TGTGCCAGCAGCCCGGGACATCTTCGGCACTATGGCTACACCTTC.

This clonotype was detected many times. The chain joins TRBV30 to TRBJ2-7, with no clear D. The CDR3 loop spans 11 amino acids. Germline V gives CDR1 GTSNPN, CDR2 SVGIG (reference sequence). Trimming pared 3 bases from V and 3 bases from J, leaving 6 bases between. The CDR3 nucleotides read TGTGCCTGGAGACAGTACTACGAGCAGTACTTC. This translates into CAWRQYYEQYF.

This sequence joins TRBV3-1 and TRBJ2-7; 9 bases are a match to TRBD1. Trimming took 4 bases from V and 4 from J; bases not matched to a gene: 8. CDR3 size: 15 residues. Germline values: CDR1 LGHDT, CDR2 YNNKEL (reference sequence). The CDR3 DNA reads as TGTGCCAGCAGCCGGAGGACAGGGGATTATTACGAGCAGTACTTC. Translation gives CASSRRTGDYYEQYF.

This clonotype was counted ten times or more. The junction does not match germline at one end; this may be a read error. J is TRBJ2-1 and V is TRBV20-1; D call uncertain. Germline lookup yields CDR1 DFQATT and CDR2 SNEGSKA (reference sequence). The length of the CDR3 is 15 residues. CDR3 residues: CSARGPRGAYNEQFF. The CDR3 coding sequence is TGCAGTGCCAGAGGCCCCCGCGGTGCCTACAATGAGCAGTTCTTC.

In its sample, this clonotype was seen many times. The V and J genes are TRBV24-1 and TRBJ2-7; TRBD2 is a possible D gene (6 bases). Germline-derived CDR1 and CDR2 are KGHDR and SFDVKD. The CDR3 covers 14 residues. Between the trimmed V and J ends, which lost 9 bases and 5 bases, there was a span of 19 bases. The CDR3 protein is CATSGRRAGDEQYF. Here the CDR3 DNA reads TGTGCCACCTCTGGCCGTAGAGCGGGCGACGAGCAGTACTTC.

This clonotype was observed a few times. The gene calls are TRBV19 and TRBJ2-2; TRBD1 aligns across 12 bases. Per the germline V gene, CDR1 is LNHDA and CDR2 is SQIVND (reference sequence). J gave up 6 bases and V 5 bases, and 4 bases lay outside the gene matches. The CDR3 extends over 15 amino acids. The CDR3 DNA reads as TGTGCCAGTAGTCCCGGGACAGGGGGCGCCGGGGAGCTGTTTTTT. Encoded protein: CASSPGTGGAGELFF.

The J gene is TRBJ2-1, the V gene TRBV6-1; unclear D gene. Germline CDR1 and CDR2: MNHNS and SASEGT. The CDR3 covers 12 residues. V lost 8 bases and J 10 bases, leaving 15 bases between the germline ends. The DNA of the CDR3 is TGTGCCAGCCTGGACGGGCCCCACGAGCAGTTCTTC. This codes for CASLDGPHEQFF.

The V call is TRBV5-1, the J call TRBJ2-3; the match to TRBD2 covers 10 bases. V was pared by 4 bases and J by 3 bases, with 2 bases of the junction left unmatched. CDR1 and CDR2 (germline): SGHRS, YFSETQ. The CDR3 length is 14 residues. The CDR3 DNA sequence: TGCGCCAGCAGCACAGCGGGAGGGACAGATACGCAGTATTTT. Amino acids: CASSTAGGTDTQYF.

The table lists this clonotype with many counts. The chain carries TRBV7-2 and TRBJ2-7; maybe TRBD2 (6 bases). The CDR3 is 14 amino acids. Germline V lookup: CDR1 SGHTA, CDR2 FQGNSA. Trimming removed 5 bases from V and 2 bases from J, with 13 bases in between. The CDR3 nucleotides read TGTGCCAGCAGCAAGGCCGGGACTCCCTACGAGCAGTACTTC. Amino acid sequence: CASSKAGTPYEQYF. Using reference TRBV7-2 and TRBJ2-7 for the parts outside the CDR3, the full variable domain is GAGVSQSPSNKVTEKGKDVELRCDPISGHTALYWYRQSLGQGLEFLIYFQGNSAPDKSGLPSDRFSAERTGGSVSTLTIQRTQQEDSAVYLCASSKAGTPYEQYFGPGTRLTVT.